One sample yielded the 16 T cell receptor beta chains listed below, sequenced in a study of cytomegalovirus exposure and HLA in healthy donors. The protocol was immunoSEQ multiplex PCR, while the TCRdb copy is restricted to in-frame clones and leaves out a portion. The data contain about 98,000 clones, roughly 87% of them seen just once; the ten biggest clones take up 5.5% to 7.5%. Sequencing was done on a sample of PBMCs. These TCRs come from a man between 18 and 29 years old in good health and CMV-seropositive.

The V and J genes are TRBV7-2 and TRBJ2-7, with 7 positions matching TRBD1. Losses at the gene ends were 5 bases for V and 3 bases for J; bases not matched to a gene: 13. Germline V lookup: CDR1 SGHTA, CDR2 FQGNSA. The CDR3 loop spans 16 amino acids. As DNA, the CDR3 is TGTGCCAGCAGCCCAACCGGGACAGAATCAAGCTACGAGCAGTACTTC. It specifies CASSPTGTESSYEQYF. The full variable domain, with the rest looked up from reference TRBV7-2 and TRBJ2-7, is GAGVSQSPSNKVTEKGKDVELRCDPISGHTALYWYRQSLGQGLEFLIYFQGNSAPDKSGLPSDRFSAERTGGSVSTLTIQRTQQEDSAVYLCASSPTGTESSYEQYFGPGTRLTVT.

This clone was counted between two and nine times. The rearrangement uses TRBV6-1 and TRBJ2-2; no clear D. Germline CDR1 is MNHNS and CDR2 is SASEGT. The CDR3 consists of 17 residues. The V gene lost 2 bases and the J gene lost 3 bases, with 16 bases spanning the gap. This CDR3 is CASSETWWVGDTGELFF. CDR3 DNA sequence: TGTGCCAGCAGTGAAACCTGGTGGGTAGGAGACACCGGGGAGCTGTTTTTT.

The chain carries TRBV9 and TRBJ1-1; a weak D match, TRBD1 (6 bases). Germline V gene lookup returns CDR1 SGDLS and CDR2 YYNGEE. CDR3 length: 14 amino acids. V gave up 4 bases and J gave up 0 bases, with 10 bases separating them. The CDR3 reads CASSPQGLNTEAFF. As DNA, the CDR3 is TGTGCCAGCAGCCCCCAGGGGTTGAACACTGAAGCTTTCTTT.

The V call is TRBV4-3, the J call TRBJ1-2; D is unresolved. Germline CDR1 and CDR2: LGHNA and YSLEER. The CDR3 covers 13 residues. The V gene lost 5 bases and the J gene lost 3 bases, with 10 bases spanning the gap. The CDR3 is CASSSGSDYGYTF. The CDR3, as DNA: TGCGCCAGCAGCTCCGGGTCGGACTATGGCTACACCTTC.

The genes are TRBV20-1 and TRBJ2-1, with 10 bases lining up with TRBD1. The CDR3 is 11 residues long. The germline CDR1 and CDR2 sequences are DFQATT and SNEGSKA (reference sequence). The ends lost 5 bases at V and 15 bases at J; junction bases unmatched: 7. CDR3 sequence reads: CSAVRQGAAFF. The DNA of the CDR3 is TGCAGTGCTGTGAGACAGGGGGCTGCGTTCTTC.

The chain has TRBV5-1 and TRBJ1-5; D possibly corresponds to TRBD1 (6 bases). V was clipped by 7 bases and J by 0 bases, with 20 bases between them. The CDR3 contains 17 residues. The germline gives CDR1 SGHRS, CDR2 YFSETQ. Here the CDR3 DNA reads TGCGCCAGCTTATCCGGGACGCAGGGGTATAGCAATCAGCCCCAGCATTTT. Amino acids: CASLSGTQGYSNQPQHF.

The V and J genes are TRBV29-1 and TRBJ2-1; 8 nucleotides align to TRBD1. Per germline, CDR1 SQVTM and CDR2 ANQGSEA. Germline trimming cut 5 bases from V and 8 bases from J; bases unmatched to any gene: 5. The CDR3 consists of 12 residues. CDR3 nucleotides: TGCAGCGTTCGGACAGGGTACGATGAGCAGTTCTTC. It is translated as CSVRTGYDEQFF.

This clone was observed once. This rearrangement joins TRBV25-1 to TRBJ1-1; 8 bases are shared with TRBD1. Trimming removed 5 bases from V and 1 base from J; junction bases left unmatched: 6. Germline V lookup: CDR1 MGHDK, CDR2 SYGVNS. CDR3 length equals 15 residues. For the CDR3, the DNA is TGTGCCAGCAGTAACGAGGGACAGGCGAACACTGAAGCTTTCTTT. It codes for CASSNEGQANTEAFF. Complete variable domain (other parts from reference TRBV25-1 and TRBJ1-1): EADIYQTPRYLVIGTGKKITLECSQTMGHDKMYWYQQDPGMELHLIHYSYGVNSTEKGDLSSESTVSRIRTEHFPLTLESARPSHTSQYLCASSNEGQANTEAFFGQGTRLTVV.

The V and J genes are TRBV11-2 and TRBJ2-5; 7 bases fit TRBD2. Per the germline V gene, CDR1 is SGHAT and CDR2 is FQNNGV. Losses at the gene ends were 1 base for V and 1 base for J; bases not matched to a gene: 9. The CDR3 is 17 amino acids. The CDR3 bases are TGTGCCAGCAGCTTAGTAGGTCTAGCGGTAAGCCAAGAGACCCAGTACTTC. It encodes CASSLVGLAVSQETQYF.

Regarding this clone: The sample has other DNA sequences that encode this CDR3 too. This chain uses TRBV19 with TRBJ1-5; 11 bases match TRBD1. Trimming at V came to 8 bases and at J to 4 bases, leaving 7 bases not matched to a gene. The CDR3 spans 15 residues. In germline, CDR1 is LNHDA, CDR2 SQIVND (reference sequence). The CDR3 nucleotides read TGTGCCAGTTCTATAGGGACAGGGGGGAATCAGCCCCAGCATTTT. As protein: CASSIGTGGNQPQHF.

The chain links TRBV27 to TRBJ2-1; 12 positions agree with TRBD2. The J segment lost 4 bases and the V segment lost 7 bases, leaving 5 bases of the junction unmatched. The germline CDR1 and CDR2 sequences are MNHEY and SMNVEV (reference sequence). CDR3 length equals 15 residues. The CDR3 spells CASTLAGGLYNEQFF. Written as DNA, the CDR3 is TGTGCCAGCACACTAGCGGGAGGTTTGTACAATGAGCAGTTCTTC.

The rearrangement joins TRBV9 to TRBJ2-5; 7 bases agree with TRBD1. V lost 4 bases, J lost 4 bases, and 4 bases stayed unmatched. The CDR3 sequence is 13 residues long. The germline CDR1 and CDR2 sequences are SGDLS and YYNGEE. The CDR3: CASSRQGLETQYF. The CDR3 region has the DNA TGTGCCAGCAGCCGACAGGGATTAGAGACCCAGTACTTC.

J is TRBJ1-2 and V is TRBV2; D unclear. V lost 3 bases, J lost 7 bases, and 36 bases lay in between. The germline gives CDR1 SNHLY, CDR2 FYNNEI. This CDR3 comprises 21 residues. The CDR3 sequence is CASSDDPRTNLRGGSPAGYTF. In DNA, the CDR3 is TGTGCCAGCAGTGATGATCCTCGAACCAACCTCCGAGGAGGTTCGCCGGCTGGCTACACCTTC.

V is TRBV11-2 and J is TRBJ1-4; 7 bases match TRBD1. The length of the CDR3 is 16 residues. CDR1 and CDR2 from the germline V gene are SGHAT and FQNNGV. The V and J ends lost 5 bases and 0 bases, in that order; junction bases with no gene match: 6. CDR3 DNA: TGTGCCAGCAGCGGGGACAGAAAGTCAACTAATGAAAAACTGTTTTTT. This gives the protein CASSGDRKSTNEKLFF. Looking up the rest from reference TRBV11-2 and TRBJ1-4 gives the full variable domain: EAGVAQSPRYKIIEKRQSVAFWCNPISGHATLYWYQQILGQGPKLLIQFQNNGVVDDSQLPKDRFSAERLKGVDSTLKIQPAKLEDSAVYLCASSGDRKSTNEKLFFGSGTQLSVL.

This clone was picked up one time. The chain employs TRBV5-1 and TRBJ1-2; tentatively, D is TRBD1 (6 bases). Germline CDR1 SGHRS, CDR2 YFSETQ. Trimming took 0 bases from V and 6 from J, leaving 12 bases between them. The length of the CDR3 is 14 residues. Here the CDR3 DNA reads TGCGCCAGCAGCTTGGTTGGGACATCGGATGGCTACACCTTC. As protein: CASSLVGTSDGYTF.

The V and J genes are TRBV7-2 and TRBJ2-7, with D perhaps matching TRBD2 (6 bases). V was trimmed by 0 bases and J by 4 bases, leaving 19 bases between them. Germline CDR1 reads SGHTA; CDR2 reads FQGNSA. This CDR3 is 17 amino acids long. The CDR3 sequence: CASSLAEAGRALYEQYF. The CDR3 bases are TGTGCCAGCAGCTTAGCCGAGGCGGGGCGGGCCCTTTACGAGCAGTACTTC.